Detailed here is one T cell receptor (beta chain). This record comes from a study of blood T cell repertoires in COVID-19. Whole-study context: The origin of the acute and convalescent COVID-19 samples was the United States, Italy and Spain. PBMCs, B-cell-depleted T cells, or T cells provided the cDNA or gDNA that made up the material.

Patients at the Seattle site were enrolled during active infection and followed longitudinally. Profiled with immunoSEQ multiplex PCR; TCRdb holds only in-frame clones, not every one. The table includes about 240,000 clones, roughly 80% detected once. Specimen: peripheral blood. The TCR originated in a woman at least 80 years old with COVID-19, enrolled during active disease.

CDR3 coding DNA: TGTGCCAGTAGTATGATAGGAGCGGCGGTACAAGAGACCCAGTACTTC. Translating gives CASSMIGAAVQETQYF. The J gene is TRBJ2-5, the V gene TRBV19; possibly TRBD2 for D (5 bases). Per germline, CDR1 LNHDA and CDR2 SQIVND (reference sequence). Deletions cut 3 bases from V and 2 bases from J, with 16 bases between. This CDR3 spans 16 amino acids.